This TCR beta chain was retrieved from a study of blood T cells in healthy people across ages. Findings of the study overall: PBMCs went unsorted, and a conclusive naive versus antigen-experienced comparison was therefore prevented.

A J-beta primer mix and a sample-barcoded 5' primer were used in a second PCR of about 7 to 12 cycles. Via MiXCR, TCRdb re-called the 5' RACE reads, giving one row per CDR3 protein. The data show fewer than 1,200,000 distinct CDR3 sequences, roughly 24% seen once. A word on this clonotype: Its antigen remains unknown.

The CDR3 loop spans 14 amino acids. With 6 bases removed from V and 8 bases from J, the gap between germline ends came to 19 bases. These data also featured in a second study, about T cells of mothers and their children. As that report states: Unrelated mother-child pairs always had slightly, but never significantly, lower normalized overlap than related pairs.

The sequence was collected from a girl aged 2 to 9 in good health. Input material: blood. V usage is TRBV12-3 or TRBV12-4 and J usage is TRBJ1-2; D perhaps matches TRBD1 (5 bases). The CDR3 DNA is TGTGCCAGCAGCCTAATCGGGGGAGCTATCGGCTACACCTTC. Its translation is CASSLIGGAIGYTF.